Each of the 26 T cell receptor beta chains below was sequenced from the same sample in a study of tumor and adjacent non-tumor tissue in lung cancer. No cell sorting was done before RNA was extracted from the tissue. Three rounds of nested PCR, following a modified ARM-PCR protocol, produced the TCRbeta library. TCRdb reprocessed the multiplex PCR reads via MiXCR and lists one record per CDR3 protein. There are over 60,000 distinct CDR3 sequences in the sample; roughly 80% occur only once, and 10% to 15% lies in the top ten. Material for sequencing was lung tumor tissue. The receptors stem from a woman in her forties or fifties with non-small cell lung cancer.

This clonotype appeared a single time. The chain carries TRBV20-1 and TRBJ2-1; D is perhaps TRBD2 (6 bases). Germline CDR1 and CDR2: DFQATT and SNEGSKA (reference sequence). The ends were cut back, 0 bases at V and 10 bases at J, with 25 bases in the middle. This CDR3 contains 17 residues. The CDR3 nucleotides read TGCAGTGCTAGAGATGGGGGTAACGGGAGTCTTCCGGCAGAGCAGTTCTTC. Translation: CSARDGGNGSLPAEQFF.

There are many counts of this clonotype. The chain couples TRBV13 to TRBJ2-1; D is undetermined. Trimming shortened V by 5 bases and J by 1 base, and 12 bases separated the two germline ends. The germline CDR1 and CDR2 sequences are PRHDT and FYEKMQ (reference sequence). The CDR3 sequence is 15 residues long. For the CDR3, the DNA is TGTGCCAGCAGCCCCTACAGTGCGTCCTACAATGAGCAGTTCTTC. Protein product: CASSPYSASYNEQFF. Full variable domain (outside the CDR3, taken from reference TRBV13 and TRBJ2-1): AAGVIQSPRHLIKEKRETATLKCYPIPRHDTVYWYQQGPGQDPQFLISFYEKMQSDKGSIPDRFSAQQFSDYHSELNMSSLELGDSALYFCASSPYSASYNEQFFGPGTRLTVL.

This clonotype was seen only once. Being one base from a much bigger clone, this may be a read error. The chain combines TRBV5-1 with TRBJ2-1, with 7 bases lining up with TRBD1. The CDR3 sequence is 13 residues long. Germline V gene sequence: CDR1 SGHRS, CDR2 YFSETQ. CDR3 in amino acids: CASTLQGENEQFF. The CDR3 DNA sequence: TGCGCCAGCACCTTGCAGGGGGAGAATGAGCAGTTCTTC.

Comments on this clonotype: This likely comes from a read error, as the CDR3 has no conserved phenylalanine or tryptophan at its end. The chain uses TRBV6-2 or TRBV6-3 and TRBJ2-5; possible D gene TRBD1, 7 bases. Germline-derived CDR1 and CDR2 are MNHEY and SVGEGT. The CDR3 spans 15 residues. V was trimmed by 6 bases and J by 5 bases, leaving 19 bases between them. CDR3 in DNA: TGTGCCAGCAGCGCGGGACAGTCCTTAGGCGAGACCCAGTACCTA. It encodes CASSAGQSLGETQYL.

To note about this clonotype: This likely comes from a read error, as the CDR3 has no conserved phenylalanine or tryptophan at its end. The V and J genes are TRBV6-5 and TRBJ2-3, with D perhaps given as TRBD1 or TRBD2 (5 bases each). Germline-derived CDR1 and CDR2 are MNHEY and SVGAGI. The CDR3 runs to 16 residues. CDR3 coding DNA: TGTGTCAGCAGTTACTCGCTTACGGGACGCACAGATACGCAGTATTTG. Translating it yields CVSSYSLTGRTDTQYL.

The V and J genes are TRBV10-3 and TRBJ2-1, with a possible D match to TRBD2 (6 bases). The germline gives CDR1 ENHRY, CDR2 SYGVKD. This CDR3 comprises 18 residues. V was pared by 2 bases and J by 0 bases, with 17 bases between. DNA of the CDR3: TGTGCCATCAGTGAGAGGCTTGCGGGAATAAGCTCCTACAATGAGCAGTTCTTC. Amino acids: CAISERLAGISSYNEQFF.

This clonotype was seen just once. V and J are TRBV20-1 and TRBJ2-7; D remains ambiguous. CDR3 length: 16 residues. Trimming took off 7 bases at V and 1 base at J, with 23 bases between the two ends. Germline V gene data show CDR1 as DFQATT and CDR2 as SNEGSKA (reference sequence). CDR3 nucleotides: TGCAGTGATTCCGAGACGAGAGCCGATAATTCCTACGAGCAGTACTTC. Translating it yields CSDSETRADNSYEQYF.

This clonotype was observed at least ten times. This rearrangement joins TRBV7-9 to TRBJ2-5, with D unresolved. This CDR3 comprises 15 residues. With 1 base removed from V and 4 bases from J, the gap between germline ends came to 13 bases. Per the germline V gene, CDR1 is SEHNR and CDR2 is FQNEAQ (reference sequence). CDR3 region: CASSLVGTVGETQYF. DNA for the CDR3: TGTGCCAGCAGCTTAGTGGGCACGGTTGGAGAGACCCAGTACTTC. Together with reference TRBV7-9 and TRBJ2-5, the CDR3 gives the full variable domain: DTGVSQNPRHKITKRGQNVTFRCDPISEHNRLYWYRQTLGQGPEFLTYFQNEAQLEKSRLLSDRFSAERPKGSFSTLEIQRTEQGDSAMYLCASSLVGTVGETQYFGPGTRLLVL.

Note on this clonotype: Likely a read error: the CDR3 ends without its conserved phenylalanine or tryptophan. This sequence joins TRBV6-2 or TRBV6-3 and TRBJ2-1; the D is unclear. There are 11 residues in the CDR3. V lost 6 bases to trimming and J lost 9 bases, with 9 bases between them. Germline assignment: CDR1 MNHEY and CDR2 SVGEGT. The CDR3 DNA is TGTGCCAGCAGCATATGTGTTGAGCAGTTCCTC. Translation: CASSICVEQFL.

The CDR3, as DNA: TGTGCCAGCAGCACCTCGGGCCTACGAAGACCGCAATACTTC. This gives the protein CASSTSGLRRPQYF. The chain carries TRBV12-3 or TRBV12-4 and TRBJ2-7; no reliable D call. Between the trimmed V and J ends, which lost 6 bases and 13 bases, there was a span of 25 bases. The CDR3 loop spans 14 amino acids.

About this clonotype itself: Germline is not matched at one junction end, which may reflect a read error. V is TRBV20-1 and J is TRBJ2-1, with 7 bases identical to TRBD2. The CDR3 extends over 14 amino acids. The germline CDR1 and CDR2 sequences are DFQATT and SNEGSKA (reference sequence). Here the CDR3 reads CSAPGGYGYNEQFF. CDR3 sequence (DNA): TGCAGTGCCCCCGGGGGGTATGGGTACAATGAGCAATTCTTC.

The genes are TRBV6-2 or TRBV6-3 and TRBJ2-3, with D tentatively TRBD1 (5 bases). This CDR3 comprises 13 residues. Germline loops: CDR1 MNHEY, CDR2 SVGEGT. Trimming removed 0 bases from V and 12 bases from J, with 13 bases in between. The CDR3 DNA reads TGTGCCAGCAGTTACTCGCAGGGTTCGGCACAGTATTTT. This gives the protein CASSYSQGSAQYF.

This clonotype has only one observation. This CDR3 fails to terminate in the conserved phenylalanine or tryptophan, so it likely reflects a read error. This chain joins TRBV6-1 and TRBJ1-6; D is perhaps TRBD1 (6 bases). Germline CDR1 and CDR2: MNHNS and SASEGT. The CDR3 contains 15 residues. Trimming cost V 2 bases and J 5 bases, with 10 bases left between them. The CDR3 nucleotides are TGTGCCAGCAGTGAACAGGGGCTGAATAATTCACCCCTCCACTAT. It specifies CASSEQGLNNSPLHY.

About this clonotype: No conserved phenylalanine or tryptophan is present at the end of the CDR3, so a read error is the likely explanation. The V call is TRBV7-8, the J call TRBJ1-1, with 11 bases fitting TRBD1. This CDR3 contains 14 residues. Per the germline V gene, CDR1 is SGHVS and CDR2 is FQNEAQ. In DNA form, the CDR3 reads TGTGCCATCAGCATAGGGACAGGGGGCACTGAAGCTTTCTCT. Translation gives CAISIGTGGTEAFS.

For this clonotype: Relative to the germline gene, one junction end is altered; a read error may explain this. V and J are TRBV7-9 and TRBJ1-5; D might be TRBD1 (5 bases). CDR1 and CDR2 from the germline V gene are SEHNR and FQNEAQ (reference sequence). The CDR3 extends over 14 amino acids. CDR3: CASSLEAGKQPQHF. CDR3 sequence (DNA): TGTGCCAGCAGCTTGGAGGCAGGGAAACAGCCCCAACATTTT.

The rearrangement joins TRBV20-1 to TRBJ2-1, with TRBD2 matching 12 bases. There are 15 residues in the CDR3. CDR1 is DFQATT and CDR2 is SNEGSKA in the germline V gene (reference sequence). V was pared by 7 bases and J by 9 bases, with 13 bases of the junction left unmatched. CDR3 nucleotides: TGCAGTGTTAGGGCCACTAGCGGGAGGTTGGGTGAGCAGTTCTTC. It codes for CSVRATSGRLGEQFF.

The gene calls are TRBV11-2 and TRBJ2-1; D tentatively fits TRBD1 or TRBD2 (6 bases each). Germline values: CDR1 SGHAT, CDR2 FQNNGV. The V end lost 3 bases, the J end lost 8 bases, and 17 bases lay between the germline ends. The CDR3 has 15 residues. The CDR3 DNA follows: TGTGCCAGCAGCTTTATAGAGGGGGGAGACCATGAGCAGTTCTTC. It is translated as CASSFIEGGDHEQFF.

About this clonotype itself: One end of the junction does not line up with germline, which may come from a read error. The DNA for the CDR3 is TGTGTCAGCAGTGAAGCGTCGGGGGCAGGGAATGAAAAACTGTTTTTT. Its protein product is CVSSEASGAGNEKLFF. The rearrangement links TRBV6-1 to TRBJ1-4, with a weak D call TRBD1 (6 bases). The CDR3 runs 16 residues. Per germline, CDR1 MNHNS and CDR2 SASEGT.

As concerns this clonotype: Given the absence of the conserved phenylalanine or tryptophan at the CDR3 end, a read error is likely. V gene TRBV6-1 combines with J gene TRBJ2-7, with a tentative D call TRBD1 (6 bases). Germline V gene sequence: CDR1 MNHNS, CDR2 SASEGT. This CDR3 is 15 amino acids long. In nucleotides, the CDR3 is TGTGCCAGCAGTGTGACTTGGGACACTCTTTACGATCAGTACCTC. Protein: CASSVTWDTLYDQYL.

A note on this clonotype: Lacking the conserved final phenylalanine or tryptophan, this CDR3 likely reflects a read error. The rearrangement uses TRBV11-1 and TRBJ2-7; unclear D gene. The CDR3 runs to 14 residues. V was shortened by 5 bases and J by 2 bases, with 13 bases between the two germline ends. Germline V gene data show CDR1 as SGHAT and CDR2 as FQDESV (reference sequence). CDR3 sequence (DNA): TGTGCCAGCAGCCACTGGAACAGCCCCTACGAGCAGTACTTG. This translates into CASSHWNSPYEQYL.

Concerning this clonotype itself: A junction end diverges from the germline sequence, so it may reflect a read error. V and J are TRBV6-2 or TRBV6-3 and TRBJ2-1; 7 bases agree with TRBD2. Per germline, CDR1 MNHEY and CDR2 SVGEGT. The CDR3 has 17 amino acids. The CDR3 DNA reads TGTGCCAGCAGATCCCCGTATAGCGGGTGCGACTACAATGAGCATTTCTTC. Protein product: CASRSPYSGCDYNEHFF.

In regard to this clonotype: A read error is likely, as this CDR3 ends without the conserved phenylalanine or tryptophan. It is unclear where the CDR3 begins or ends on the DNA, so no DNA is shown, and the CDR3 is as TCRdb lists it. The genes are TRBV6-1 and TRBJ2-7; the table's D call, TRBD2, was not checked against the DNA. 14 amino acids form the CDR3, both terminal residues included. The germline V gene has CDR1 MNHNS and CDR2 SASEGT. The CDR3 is CASSGGLAVYEQYL.

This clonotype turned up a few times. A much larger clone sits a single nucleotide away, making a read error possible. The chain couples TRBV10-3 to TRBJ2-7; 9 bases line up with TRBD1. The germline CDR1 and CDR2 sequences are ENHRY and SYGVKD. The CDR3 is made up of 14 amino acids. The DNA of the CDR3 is TGTGCCATCAGGCGGGACAGGGACGCCTACGTGCAGTACTTC. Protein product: CAIRRDRDAYVQYF.

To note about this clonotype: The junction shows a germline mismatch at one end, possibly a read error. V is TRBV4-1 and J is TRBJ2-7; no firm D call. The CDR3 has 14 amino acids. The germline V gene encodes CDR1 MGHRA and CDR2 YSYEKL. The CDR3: CASNQGHVNYEQYF. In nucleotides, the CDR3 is TGCGCCAGCAACCAAGGTCATGTAAATTACGAGCAGTACTTC.

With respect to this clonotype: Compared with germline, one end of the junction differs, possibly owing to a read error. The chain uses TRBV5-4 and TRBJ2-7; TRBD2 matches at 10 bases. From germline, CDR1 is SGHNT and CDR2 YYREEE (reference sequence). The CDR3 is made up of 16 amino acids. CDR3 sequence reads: CASNSGLAGVFSEQHF. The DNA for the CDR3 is TGTGCCAGCAACTCAGGGCTAGCGGGAGTGTTCAGCGAGCAGCACTTC.

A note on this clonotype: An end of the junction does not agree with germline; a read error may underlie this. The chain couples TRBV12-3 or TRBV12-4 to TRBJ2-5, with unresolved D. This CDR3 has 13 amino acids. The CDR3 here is CASSKQSKETQYF. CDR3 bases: TGTGCCAGCAGTAAACAGAGTAAAGAGACCCAATACTTC.